This TCR beta chain comes out of a study of cytomegalovirus exposure and HLA in healthy donors. Germline lookup yields CDR1 SGHRS and CDR2 YFSETQ. The CDR3 extends over 14 amino acids. V dropped 2 bases and J dropped 8; count of bases not matched to a gene: 5. Researchers ran the PCR with 60 Vbeta and 13 Jbeta primers. Measured with immunoSEQ multiplex PCR; TCRdb has only the in-frame clones, and not every one. The table lists 130,000 or so clones, roughly 75% of them singletons. J is TRBJ1-2 and V is TRBV5-1, with 11 bases fitting TRBD1. The sequence was collected from a man aged 25 to 40 in good health and CMV-seronegative. The sequencing input was PBMCs. The CDR3 bases are TGCGCCAGCAGCTTCGGACAGGGGGCGGAAGGCTACACCTTC. It specifies CASSFGQGAEGYTF.